The 30 T cell receptor beta chains in this list originate from one sample, sequenced in a study of T cells in Graves' hyperthyroidism and ophthalmopathy (dated by TCRdb to 2018 to 2020). Libraries were built with multiplex PCR. Sequencing instrument: Illumina HiSeq 2000. The TCR beta CDR3 regions were amplified from the RNA transcripts. The first round of RT-PCR for the TCR CDR3 was performed with the HTBI primer set and the Qiagen OneStep RT-PCR kit. The public sequencing data were trimmed at Q25 with fastp and processed into clonotypes with MiXCR by TCRdb, which kept only in-frame beta chains. All rows with the same CDR3 protein become a single entry with the most common DNA and genes. The sample table contains about 420,000 distinct CDR3 sequences; only one count was recorded for roughly 13% of them. Of the sample, 5% to 6.5% falls within the top ten clones. The sample taken for sequencing was blood. The receptors shown here come from a woman between 18 and 29 years old with Graves' hyperthyroidism.

This clonotype has a count of ten or more. This chain uses TRBV5-1 with TRBJ2-4; D might be TRBD1 or TRBD2, each matching 5 bases. V was pared by 3 bases and J by 5 bases, with 18 bases between. Germline loops: CDR1 SGHRS, CDR2 YFSETQ. The CDR3 sequence is 16 residues long. CDR3 region: CASSSTHQMGENIQYF. The CDR3 DNA sequence: TGCGCCAGCAGCTCAACACACCAAATGGGGGAAAACATTCAGTACTTC.

This clonotype was counted between two and nine times. This sequence joins TRBV18 and TRBJ2-2; D is unresolved. CDR3 length: 17 residues. The V and J ends lost 3 bases and 0 bases respectively, with 14 bases between them. Germline CDR1 KGHSH, CDR2 LQKENI. The CDR3 nucleotides read TGTGCCAGCTCACCTCCGCCCGGTGGCGCGAACACCGGGGAGCTGTTTTTT. This codes for CASSPPPGGANTGELFF.

This clonotype was counted at least ten times. The V call is TRBV3-1, the J call TRBJ1-1; 7 bases agree with TRBD1. Germline-derived CDR1 and CDR2 are LGHDT and YNNKEL (reference sequence). This CDR3 is 15 amino acids long. V lost 4 bases and J lost 0; bases outside the gene matches: 5. For the CDR3, the DNA is TGTGCCAGCAGCCCGACAGGGACCATGAACACTGAAGCTTTCTTT. It codes for CASSPTGTMNTEAFF.

In this sample, this clonotype turned up many times. This sequence joins TRBV7-3 and TRBJ2-2; tentatively, D is TRBD2 (8 bases). V was clipped by 5 bases and J by 5 bases, with 18 bases between them. The germline gives CDR1 SGHTA, CDR2 FQGTGA. The CDR3 loop spans 16 amino acids. The CDR3 spells CASSPGLAGGTGELFF. CDR3 in DNA: TGTGCCAGCAGCCCCGGACTAGCAGGGGGGACCGGGGAGCTGTTTTTT. The entire variable domain, with the rest obtained from reference TRBV7-3 and TRBJ2-2, is as follows: GAGVSQTPSNKVTEKGKYVELRCDPISGHTALYWYRQSLGQGPEFLIYFQGTGAADDSGLPNDRFFAVRPEGSVSTLKIQRTERGDSAVYLCASSPGLAGGTGELFFGEGSRLTVL.

The gene calls are TRBV12-5 and TRBJ2-1; D is possibly TRBD1 or TRBD2 (5 bases each). Trimming left V 3 bases short and J 5 bases short, with 17 bases between. The germline CDR1 and CDR2 sequences are LGHNT and FRNRAP. The CDR3 loop spans 16 amino acids. In DNA form, the CDR3 reads TGTGCTAGTGGTTTAGGTCCGGGACCGCCTAACAATGAGCAGTTCTTC. It yields the protein CASGLGPGPPNNEQFF.

This clonotype was counted ten times or more. This rearrangement joins TRBV2 to TRBJ2-7; tentative D call: TRBD2 (5 bases). V gave up 4 bases and J gave up 9 bases, with 10 bases separating them. The CDR3 has 11 amino acids. CDR1 and CDR2 (germline): SNHLY, FYNNEI. The CDR3 loop reads CASSGLLGQYF. The CDR3, as DNA: TGTGCCAGCAGTGGACTACTCGGGCAGTACTTC. Supplemented by reference TRBV2 and TRBJ2-7, the full variable domain reads EPEVTQTPSHQVTQMGQEVILRCVPISNHLYFYWYRQILGQKVEFLVSFYNNEISEKSEIFDDQFSVERPDGSNFTLKIRSTKLEDSAMYFCASSGLLGQYFGPGTRLTVT.

This clonotype was detected ten times or more. The chain combines TRBV20-1 with TRBJ2-4; D remains unclear. CDR3 length: 13 amino acids. Trimming removed 1 base from V and 4 bases from J, with 8 bases in between. Germline V gene sequence: CDR1 DFQATT, CDR2 SNEGSKA (reference sequence). CDR3 protein: CSARVGLKNIQYF. DNA of the CDR3: TGCAGTGCTAGAGTGGGCCTTAAAAACATTCAGTACTTC.

This clonotype was detected ten times or more. The V call is TRBV10-2, the J call TRBJ2-7, with D perhaps assigned TRBD1 or TRBD2 (6 bases each). Germline assignment: CDR1 WSHSY and CDR2 SAAADI. The V end lost 0 bases, the J end lost 6 bases, and 12 bases lay between the germline ends. CDR3 length: 14 residues. In DNA form, the CDR3 reads TGCGCCAGCAGTGAGTCAGGGGGGCGCGTCGAGCAGTACTTC. It translates to CASSESGGRVEQYF.

Ten or more counts support this clonotype. The V gene is TRBV20-1, the J gene TRBJ1-6; tentatively, D is TRBD1 (6 bases). CDR3 size: 14 residues. Germline V gene data show CDR1 as DFQATT and CDR2 as SNEGSKA (reference sequence). The V and J ends lost 3 bases and 5 bases respectively, with 11 bases between them. CDR3 DNA sequence: TGCAGTGCTAGCCAGGGGTCGGATAATTCACCCCTCCACTTT. This gives the protein CSASQGSDNSPLHF.

In regard to this clonotype: The junction differs from germline at one of its ends, possibly a read error. The chain joins TRBV6-1 to TRBJ2-3; D gene ambiguous. Per germline, CDR1 MNHNS and CDR2 SASEGT. This CDR3 contains 16 residues. CDR3 in amino acids: CASSEQSGTYTDAQYF. CDR3 bases: TGTGCCAGCAGTGAACAGTCGGGCACATACACAGATGCGCAGTATTTT.

This chain links TRBV6-1 with TRBJ2-4; D possibly corresponds to TRBD1 (6 bases). The V end lost 6 bases, the J end lost 3 bases, and 15 bases lay between the germline ends. CDR1 MNHNS and CDR2 SASEGT come from the germline V gene. The CDR3 loop spans 15 amino acids. CDR3 loop: CASSYRVGDKNIQYF. CDR3 nucleotide sequence: TGTGCCAGCAGCTACAGGGTGGGAGACAAAAACATTCAGTACTTC.

On this clonotype itself: It may be a read error: a sequence one base away is much more abundant. The DNA for the CDR3 is TGTGCCAGCAGTGGCAGGGAAGACACTGAAGCTTTCTTT. It yields the protein CASSGREDTEAFF. The chain uses TRBV2 and TRBJ1-1; possible D gene TRBD1, 5 bases. V was pared by 4 bases and J by 3 bases, with 9 bases between. The germline gives CDR1 SNHLY, CDR2 FYNNEI. The CDR3 spans 13 residues.

Ten or more counts support this clonotype. The chain links TRBV3-1 to TRBJ2-3; 9 bases agree with TRBD2. CDR3 size: 17 residues. V lost 2 bases to trimming and J lost 6 bases; unmatched junction nucleotides: 12. Germline CDR1 and CDR2: LGHDT and YNNKEL (reference sequence). The CDR3 bases are TGTGCCAGCAGCCAAACTCTAGGGGCGGGAGGGCATGATACGCAGTATTTT. This codes for CASSQTLGAGGHDTQYF.

A few counts support this clonotype. A much larger clonotype is one base distant, so this may be a read error. The chain uses TRBV18 and TRBJ1-1; TRBD1 aligns across 8 bases. The CDR3 extends over 14 amino acids. Germline loops: CDR1 KGHSH, CDR2 LQKENI. With 4 bases clipped from V and 4 bases from J, the junction kept 5 bases outside the gene matches. The CDR3 region is CASSQGRGLTEAFF. The CDR3 region has the DNA TGTGCCAGCTCACAGGGCAGGGGGCTCACTGAAGCTTTCTTT.

About this clonotype itself: A much larger clone differs by one base, so this may be a read error. This chain connects TRBV27 to TRBJ1-6; D is uncertain. CDR3 length: 18 residues. CDR1 MNHEY and CDR2 SMNVEV come from the germline V gene (reference sequence). In nucleotides, the CDR3 is TGTGCCAGCGGTTTTGGGCTTACCCTATTCCGAAGGAATTCACCCCTCCACTTT. This codes for CASGFGLTLFRRNSPLHF.

The chain combines TRBV19 with TRBJ2-7; 10 bases align to TRBD2. This CDR3 region has 18 residues. CDR1 and CDR2 (germline): LNHDA, SQIVND (reference sequence). The trim removed 3 bases at V and 1 base at J, leaving 12 bases unmatched. The CDR3 spells CASSISGLAGEFSYEQYF. In DNA, the CDR3 is TGTGCCAGTAGTATTTCCGGGCTAGCGGGAGAGTTTTCCTACGAGCAGTACTTC.

There are a few counts of this clonotype. V gene TRBV5-6 combines with J gene TRBJ2-3, with D hard to call. Trimming took 4 bases from V and 4 from J, leaving 7 bases between them. Germline loops: CDR1 SGHDT, CDR2 YYEEEE. The CDR3 has 12 residues. The CDR3 bases are TGTGCCAGCAGCGGATTTTCAGATACGCAGTATTTT. Protein sequence: CASSGFSDTQYF.

Written as DNA, the CDR3 is TGTGCCAGCAGCAATAAAATACAGGGATCCCAGCCCCAGCATTTT. Translating gives CASSNKIQGSQPQHF. The rearrangement joins TRBV2 to TRBJ1-5, with a weak D call TRBD1 (6 bases). V was pared by 6 bases and J by 7 bases, with 19 bases between. The CDR3 covers 15 residues. The V gene's germline CDR1 is SNHLY and CDR2 FYNNEI.

Turning to this clonotype: This may arise from a read error, as a much more abundant clone is one base away. This chain links TRBV5-1 with TRBJ2-1; D is uncertain. CDR1 SGHRS and CDR2 YFSETQ come from the germline V gene. This CDR3 spans 15 amino acids. The CDR3 loop reads CASSLAGHAYNQQFF. CDR3 nucleotides: TGCGCCAGCAGCTTGGCCGGGCATGCCTACAATCAGCAGTTCTTC.

V gene TRBV19 combines with J gene TRBJ1-1; 8 nucleotides match TRBD1. This CDR3 has 13 amino acids. The germline V gene encodes CDR1 LNHDA and CDR2 SQIVND (reference sequence). Germline trimming cut 3 bases from V and 8 bases from J; bases unmatched to any gene: 5. CDR3 nucleotide sequence: TGTGCCAGTAGTATTAATCGGGACAGGGAAGCTTTCTTT. Residues: CASSINRDREAFF.

The chain uses TRBV19 and TRBJ2-5; TRBD2 matches at 8 bases. In germline, CDR1 is LNHDA, CDR2 SQIVND (reference sequence). This CDR3 has 14 residues. V dropped 3 bases and J dropped 7; count of bases not matched to a gene: 7. CDR3 sequence reads: CASSIRRGAATQYF. DNA of the CDR3: TGTGCCAGTAGTATCAGGCGGGGGGCCGCGACCCAGTACTTC.

This clonotype was counted at least ten times. The J gene is TRBJ2-6, the V gene TRBV11-2; no firm D call. The V gene lost 3 bases and the J gene lost 0 bases, with 12 bases spanning the gap. Germline V gene data show CDR1 as SGHAT and CDR2 as FQNNGV. The CDR3 is made up of 17 amino acids. CDR3 loop: CASSFGQLSSGANVLTF. The CDR3 DNA sequence: TGTGCCAGCAGCTTCGGGCAGTTGAGCTCTGGGGCCAACGTCCTGACTTTC.

This clonotype came up many times. The chain couples TRBV5-1 to TRBJ2-1, with 9 bases aligning to TRBD2. CDR3 length equals 15 residues. CDR1 and CDR2 from the germline V gene are SGHRS and YFSETQ. After removal of 3 bases from V and 4 bases from J, the junction contained 5 bases not matched to a gene. The CDR3 DNA sequence: TGCGCCAGCAGCTCCGGGACTAGCAATTACAATGAGCAGTTCTTC. It translates to CASSSGTSNYNEQFF.

This clonotype was observed many times. The chain employs TRBV2 and TRBJ2-7; 7 bases map to TRBD2. This CDR3 region has 18 residues. Germline V lookup: CDR1 SNHLY, CDR2 FYNNEI. After removal of 8 bases from V and 3 bases from J, the junction contained 22 bases not matched to a gene. The CDR3 bases are TGTGCCAGCGGTGGGGATCTAGCGGAAGCCCTTACATTCTACGAGCAGTACTTC. It specifies CASGGDLAEALTFYEQYF.

This clonotype has just a few counts. V gene TRBV20-1 combines with J gene TRBJ1-5, with D uncertain. The CDR3 runs 13 residues. The germline gives CDR1 DFQATT, CDR2 SNEGSKA (reference sequence). Trimming removed 2 bases at V and 8 bases at J, with 13 bases between. CDR3 nucleotide sequence: TGCAGTGCTAGAAATGGCCCGGGAAAGCCCCAGCATTTT. Translated, it gives CSARNGPGKPQHF.

The sample holds many counts of this clonotype. The genes are TRBV18 and TRBJ1-1, with 9 bases aligning to TRBD1. This CDR3 spans 16 amino acids. V lost 2 bases and J lost 4; bases outside the gene matches: 8. Germline V lookup: CDR1 KGHSH, CDR2 LQKENI. Here the CDR3 reads CASSPKQTGGGTEAFF. The CDR3, as DNA: TGTGCCAGCTCACCAAAGCAAACAGGGGGCGGCACTGAAGCTTTCTTT.

This clonotype was seen many times. The V call is TRBV28, the J call TRBJ2-7, with TRBD1 identical over 7 bases. This CDR3 contains 12 residues. J was trimmed by 8 bases and V by 5 bases; bases with no gene match: 6. Germline values: CDR1 MDHEN, CDR2 SYDVKM. CDR3 residues: CASSAPQGQQYF. The CDR3 DNA reads TGTGCCAGCAGTGCGCCACAGGGGCAGCAGTACTTC.

This clonotype occurred many times. The chain recombines TRBV28 with TRBJ2-7; TRBD2 might be the D (5 bases). Trimming took 6 bases from V and 2 from J, leaving 11 bases between them. Germline V gene sequence: CDR1 MDHEN, CDR2 SYDVKM. CDR3 length: 13 residues. The chain's CDR3 is CASRRTEPYEQYF. The CDR3 bases are TGTGCCAGCAGGAGGACTGAACCCTACGAGCAGTACTTC.

DNA of the CDR3: TGTGCCAGCAGTGACCTTCCCAATCAGCCCCAGCATTTT. Its translation: CASSDLPNQPQHF. The rearrangement joins TRBV25-1 to TRBJ1-5; D gene uncertain. From germline, CDR1 is MGHDK and CDR2 SYGVNS. The CDR3 has 13 amino acids. V lost 3 bases to trimming and J lost 3 bases, with 6 bases between them.

This clonotype was observed many times. The chain couples TRBV19 to TRBJ1-5; D is ambiguous. Germline CDR1 and CDR2: LNHDA and SQIVND (reference sequence). Trimming took 3 bases from V and 1 from J, leaving 7 bases between them. The CDR3 is 14 residues long. The CDR3 protein is CASSIRGSNQPQHF. The CDR3 DNA is TGTGCCAGTAGTATTCGCGGCAGCAATCAGCCCCAGCATTTT.